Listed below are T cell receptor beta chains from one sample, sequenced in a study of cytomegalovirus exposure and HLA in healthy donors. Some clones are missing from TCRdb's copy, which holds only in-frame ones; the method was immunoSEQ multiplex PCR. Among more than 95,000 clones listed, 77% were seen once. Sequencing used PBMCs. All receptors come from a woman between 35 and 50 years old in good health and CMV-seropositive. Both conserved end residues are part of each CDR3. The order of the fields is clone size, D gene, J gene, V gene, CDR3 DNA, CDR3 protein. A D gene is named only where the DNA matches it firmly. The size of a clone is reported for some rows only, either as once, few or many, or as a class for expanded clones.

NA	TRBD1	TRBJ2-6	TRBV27	TGTGCCAGCAGTCCAAGGACAGGGTGGACTGGGGCCAACGTCCTGACTTTC	CASSPRTGWTGANVLTF
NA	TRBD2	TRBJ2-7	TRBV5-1	TGCGCCAGCAGCCCTTATCCGGGACTAGCACACTACGAGCAGTACTTC	CASSPYPGLAHYEQYF
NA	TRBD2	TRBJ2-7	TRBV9	TGTGCCAGCAGCGTAGGCCTAGCGGGAGTCTACGAGCAGTACTTC	CASSVGLAGVYEQYF
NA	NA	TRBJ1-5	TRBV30	TGTGCCTGGAGCCTAAGGGGCGATCAGCCCCAGCATTTT	CAWSLRGDQPQHF
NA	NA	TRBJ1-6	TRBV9	TGTGCCAGCAGCCACGGGAGCTCCTATAATTCACCCCTCCACTTT	CASSHGSSYNSPLHF
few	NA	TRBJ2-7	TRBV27	TGTGCCAGCAGTCCCCGTTGGCCCCTCTACGAGCAGTACTTC	CASSPRWPLYEQYF
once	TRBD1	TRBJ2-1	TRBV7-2	TGTGCCAGCAGCTTCGACAGGGCATCCTACAATGAGCAGTTCTTC	CASSFDRASYNEQFF
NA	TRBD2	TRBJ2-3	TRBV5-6	TGTGCCAGCAGCCCCCCGACTAGCGGGAGGGATACGCAGTATTTT	CASSPPTSGRDTQYF
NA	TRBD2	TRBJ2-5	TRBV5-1	TGCGCCAGCAGCCCAAGTTACGAGGGTACTAGCGGGAGCGGGGAGACCCAGTACTTC	CASSPSYEGTSGSGETQYF
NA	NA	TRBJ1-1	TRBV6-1	TGTGCCAGCAGTGAACTAATGAACACTGAAGCTTTCTTT	CASSELMNTEAFF
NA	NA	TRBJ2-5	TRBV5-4	TGTGCCAGCAGCTTAGGAACAGTGTCGGAGACCCAGTACTTC	CASSLGTVSETQYF
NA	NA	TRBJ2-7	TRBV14	TGTGCCAGCAGCCAGGGAGGCGAGCAGTACTTC	CASSQGGEQYF
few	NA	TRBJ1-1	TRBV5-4	TGTGCCAGCAGCTTTCCAGGGAACACTGAAGCTTTCTTT	CASSFPGNTEAFF
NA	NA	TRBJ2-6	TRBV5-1	TGCGCCAGCAGCTTGGCGGAGTTGGGAGTTGCCAACGTCCTGACTTTC	CASSLAELGVANVLTF
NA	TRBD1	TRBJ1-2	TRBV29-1	TGCAGCGTCGGGGCAGGGGGAGGTAGGGGGGCAAACTATGGCTACACCTTC	CSVGAGGGRGANYGYTF
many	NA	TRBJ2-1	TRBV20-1	TGCAGTGCTAGAGCGGATGAGCAGTTCTTC	CSARADEQFF
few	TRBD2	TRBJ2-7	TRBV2	TGTGCCAGCAGATCAGCGGGGGGGCCCTGGGAGCAGTACTTC	CASRSAGGPWEQYF
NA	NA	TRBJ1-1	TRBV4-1	TGCGCCAGCAGCCGCCCAAGCGAGAACACTGAAGCTTTCTTT	CASSRPSENTEAFF
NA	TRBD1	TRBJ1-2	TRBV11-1	TGTGCCAGCAGCCGCGGACAGGGAAGTCCCTACACCTTC	CASSRGQGSPYTF
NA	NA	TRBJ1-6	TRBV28	TGTGCCAGCAGTTTCACGAGCTCCTATAATTCACCCCTCCACTTT	CASSFTSSYNSPLHF
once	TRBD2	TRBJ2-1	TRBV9	TGTGCCAGCAGCGGAACTAGCGGGAGGGCGGGTGAGCAGTTCTTC	CASSGTSGRAGEQFF
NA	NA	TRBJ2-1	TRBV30	TGTGCCAGCCGCCGGGACTACAATGAGCAGTTCTTC	CASRRDYNEQFF
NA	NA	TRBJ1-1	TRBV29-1	TGCAGCGCCGAGATGAACACTGAAGCTTTCTTT	CSAEMNTEAFF
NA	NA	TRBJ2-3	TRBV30	TGTGCCTTGAAAGGAGGAGGAGATACGCAGTATTTT	CALKGGGDTQYF
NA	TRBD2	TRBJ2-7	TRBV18	TGTGCCAGCTCACCCTTGACTAGCGGATCCTACGAGCAGTACTTC	CASSPLTSGSYEQYF
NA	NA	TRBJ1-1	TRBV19	TGTGCCAGTACCGCGGACTTTCCTGAAGCTTTCTTT	CASTADFPEAFF
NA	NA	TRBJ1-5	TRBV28	TGTGCCAGCAGTTTAGATCGGGGACTTGTGCCCCAGCATTTT	CASSLDRGLVPQHF
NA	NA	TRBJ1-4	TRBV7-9	TGTGCCAGCAGCTTAGCAGGGGCGCGAGTTGAAAAACTGTTTTTT	CASSLAGARVEKLFF
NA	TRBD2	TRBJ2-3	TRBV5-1	TGCGCCAGCAGCTTGCGGACGGGAGGGAGCACAGATACGCAGTATTTT	CASSLRTGGSTDTQYF
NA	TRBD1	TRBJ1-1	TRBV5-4	TGTGCCAGCAGCCCAGGACAGGGTAGGACTACTGAAGCTTTCTTT	CASSPGQGRTTEAFF
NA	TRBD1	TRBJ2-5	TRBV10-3	TGTGCCGCCCGGGACAGGGTGGGAGAGACCCAGTACTTC	CAARDRVGETQYF
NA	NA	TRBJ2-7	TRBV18	TGTGCCAGCTCACCATCCGGGAGATCCTACGAGCAGTACTTC	CASSPSGRSYEQYF
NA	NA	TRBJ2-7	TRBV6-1	TGTGCCAGCAGTGGGGGGGTCGGGGAGCAGTACTTC	CASSGGVGEQYF
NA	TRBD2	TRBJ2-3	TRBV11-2	TGTGCCAGCAGCTTAGAGTCAGGACTAGCGGGAGATCAGTATTTT	CASSLESGLAGDQYF
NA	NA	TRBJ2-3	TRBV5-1	TGCGCCAGCAGCTTCAGAGGGGAGGCCACAGATACGCAGTATTTT	CASSFRGEATDTQYF
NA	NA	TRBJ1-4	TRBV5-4	TGTGCCAGCAGCTTGGGCGGGGAGAGTAATGAAAAACTGTTTTTT	CASSLGGESNEKLFF
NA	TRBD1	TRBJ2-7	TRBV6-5	TGTGCCAGCAGCCTTTACAGGGGGCGCGGGAACGAGCAGTACTTC	CASSLYRGRGNEQYF
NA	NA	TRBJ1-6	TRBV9	TGTGCCAGCAGCAGAGGGGGAGAGAGTTCACCCCTCCACTTT	CASSRGGESSPLHF
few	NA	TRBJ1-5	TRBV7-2	TGTGCCAGCAGCCAGGGTGTAAACGGCAATCAGCCCCAGCATTTT	CASSQGVNGNQPQHF
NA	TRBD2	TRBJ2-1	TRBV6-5	TGTGCCAGCAGTGAACGGGGGGCCTACAATGAGCAGTTCTTC	CASSERGAYNEQFF
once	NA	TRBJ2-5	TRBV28	TGTGCCAGCAGTTGGGAAGGGGGACGAGAGACCCAGTACTTC	CASSWEGGRETQYF
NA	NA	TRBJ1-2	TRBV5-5	TGTGCCAGCAGCGTGACAGGTACGGCATATGGCTACACCTTC	CASSVTGTAYGYTF
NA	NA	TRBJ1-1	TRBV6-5	TGTGCCAGCAGTTACTCGAGTCAGGGGAAAACTGAAGCTTTCTTT	CASSYSSQGKTEAFF
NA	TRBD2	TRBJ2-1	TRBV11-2	TGTGCCAGCAGCTTAAGCGGTAGCGGGAGTAGGGATGAGCAGTTCTTC	CASSLSGSGSRDEQFF
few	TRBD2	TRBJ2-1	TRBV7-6	TGTGCCAGCAGCTTAGAGTCGGCGGGAGGAGGAAATGAGCAGTTCTTC	CASSLESAGGGNEQFF
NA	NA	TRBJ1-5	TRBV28	TGTGCCAGCAGATCTGGGGGGGAATTTACTCAGCCCCAGCATTTT	CASRSGGEFTQPQHF
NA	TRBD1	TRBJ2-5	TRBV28	TGTGCCAGCAGTTCCGGGACAGCTGAAGAGACCCAGTACTTC	CASSSGTAEETQYF
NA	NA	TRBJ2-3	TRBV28	TGTGCCAGCAGTTTAGGTCTGCAGGGGCGAAGTACAGATACGCAGTATTTT	CASSLGLQGRSTDTQYF
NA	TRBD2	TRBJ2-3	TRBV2	TGTGCCAGCAGTGAAGCCCTAGCGGGAGGGGGGCAGTATTTT	CASSEALAGGGQYF
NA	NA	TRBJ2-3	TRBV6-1	TGTGCCAGCAGTGGGGCGGGACCAACAGATACGCAGTATTTT	CASSGAGPTDTQYF
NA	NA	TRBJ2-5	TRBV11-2	TGTGCCAGCAGCTCAACAATTCGGGCGGGTAAAGGTAAACAGACCCAGTACTTC	CASSSTIRAGKGKQTQYF
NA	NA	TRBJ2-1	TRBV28	TGTGCCAGCAGTTTAAGGGCGGGGCTCTCCTACAATGAGCAGTTCTTC	CASSLRAGLSYNEQFF
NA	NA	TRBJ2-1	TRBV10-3	TGTGCCATCAGTGAGTCCGCGCTAGAAACCAATGAGCAGTTCTTC	CAISESALETNEQFF
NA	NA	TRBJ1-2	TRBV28	TGTGCCAGCAGTTTATGGGCCGGGGTCGACTATGGCTACACCTTC	CASSLWAGVDYGYTF
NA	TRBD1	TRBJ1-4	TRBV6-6	TGTGCCAGCAGTTGGACAGGGAGGGAACTGTTTTTT	CASSWTGRELFF